Listed below are T cell receptor beta chains from one sample, sequenced in a study of early T cells in non-severe SARS-CoV-2 infection. Each CDR3 protein is one row after TCRdb ran MiXCR on the 5' RACE reads. This sample has about 63,000 distinct CDR3 sequences, with approximately 13% found just once. The sequenced material came from whole blood. The receptors stem from an adult who was a healthcare worker with PCR-confirmed SARS-CoV-2 infection or an uninfected control (not recorded which). Both conserved end residues are part of each CDR3. The D gene is left open where the match is weak. A clone size is listed for some rows: how often the clone was seen (once, few, many), or a class if it is expanded.

cdr3_aa cdr3_nt d_call j_call v_call clone_size
CASTADSPGGEQYF TGTGCCAGCACTGCGGACAGCCCGGGGGGCGAGCAGTACTTC NA TRBJ2-7 TRBV2 NA
CASSKSEETQYF TGTGCCAGCAGCAAAAGCGAAGAGACCCAGTACTTC NA TRBJ2-5 TRBV9 few
CASSYPRDPQDANTGELFF TGTGCCAGCAGTTACCCCCGGGACCCCCAGGACGCGAACACCGGGGAGCTGTTTTTT NA TRBJ2-2 TRBV6-6 NA
CASSPSRQFYGYTF TGTGCCAGCAGTCCCTCGCGACAGTTCTATGGCTACACCTTC NA TRBJ1-2 TRBV12-3/TRBV12-4 NA
CSARDPRDGTRSGNTYIF TGCAGTGCTAGAGACCCAAGGGACGGGACCCGCTCTGGAAACACCTATATTTTT NA TRBJ1-3 TRBV20-1 few
CSVRRDRRTGELFF TGCAGCGTCCGCCGGGACCGTCGCACCGGGGAGCTGTTTTTT NA TRBJ2-2 TRBV29-1 few
CASSLAGRGARDTQYF TGTGCCAGCAGCTTGGCCGGGCGGGGGGCCCGAGATACGCAGTATTTT TRBD2 TRBJ2-3 TRBV5-6 many
CASSARDTYEQYF TGTGCCAGCAGCGCACGGGACACCTACGAGCAGTACTTC NA TRBJ2-7 TRBV5-5 many
CATSGGGGVNEQFF TGTGCCACCAGTGGTGGGGGAGGGGTCAATGAGCAGTTCTTC TRBD2 TRBJ2-1 TRBV24-1 many
CASSLAVGGSTEAFF TGTGCCAGCAGCTTAGCGGTAGGGGGGAGCACTGAAGCTTTCTTT NA TRBJ1-1 TRBV7-2 many
CASSLAGQGVNEQYF TGTGCCAGCAGCTTAGCGGGACAGGGGGTAAACGAGCAGTACTTC TRBD1 TRBJ2-7 TRBV7-6 many
CSARDPGGDTDTQYF TGCAGTGCTAGAGATCCGGGGGGGGACACAGATACGCAGTATTTT TRBD2 TRBJ2-3 TRBV20-1 NA
CASSLAQGKNEQFF TGTGCCAGCAGCTTAGCCCAGGGAAAGAATGAGCAGTTCTTC NA TRBJ2-1 TRBV7-9 many
CASSLAGRGAEAFF TGTGCCAGCAGCTTAGCGGGGAGGGGAGCTGAAGCTTTCTTT NA TRBJ1-1 TRBV11-2 many
CASSLQVGSQETQYF TGTGCCAGCAGTTTACAAGTCGGGAGCCAAGAGACCCAGTACTTC NA TRBJ2-5 TRBV11-2 many
CASSPGWGRNAEAFF TGTGCCAGCAGCCCAGGTTGGGGGAGGAACGCTGAAGCTTTCTTT NA TRBJ1-1 TRBV7-2 many
CAIGRQKETQYF TGTGCCATCGGGAGACAGAAAGAGACCCAGTACTTC NA TRBJ2-5 TRBV10-3 many
CASSHPGREQYF TGCGCCAGCAGCCATCCGGGACGCGAGCAGTACTTC NA TRBJ2-7 TRBV4-3 NA
CASALYNEQFF TGTGCTAGTGCCCTTTACAATGAGCAGTTCTTC NA TRBJ2-1 TRBV12-5 many
CASSVTSGGTDTQYF TGTGCCAGCAGTGTTACTAGCGGGGGGACAGATACGCAGTATTTT TRBD2 TRBJ2-3 TRBV6-1 NA
CASSQLLVSDTQYF TGCGCCAGCAGCCAACTACTAGTGTCAGATACGCAGTATTTT NA TRBJ2-3 TRBV4-3 NA
CASSQPPTGQGKFF TGTGCCAGCAGCCAACCACCCACCGGACAGGGAAAGTTCTTC TRBD1 TRBJ2-1 TRBV6-2/TRBV6-3 NA
CASTSTPGASGAQYF TGCGCCAGCACCTCGACTCCGGGGGCCTCGGGGGCCCAGTACTTC NA TRBJ2-5 TRBV5-1 NA
CASSYEALRDSPLHF TGTGCCAGCAGTTATGAGGCCCTAAGGGATTCACCCCTCCACTTT NA TRBJ1-6 TRBV6-6 many
CAWSVRQSSKNIQYF TGTGCCTGGAGTGTACGACAGTCCTCCAAAAACATTCAGTACTTC NA TRBJ2-4 TRBV30 many
CASSKEEGWSSYEQYF TGTGCCAGCAGCAAAGAAGAGGGCTGGAGCTCCTACGAGCAGTACTTC NA TRBJ2-7 TRBV6-5 many
CSALGLADTSTDTQYF TGCAGTGCTCTAGGACTAGCGGATACTAGCACAGATACGCAGTATTTT TRBD2 TRBJ2-3 TRBV20-1 NA
CALTRDRSYEQYF TGTGCCTTAACCCGGGACAGATCCTACGAGCAGTACTTC TRBD1 TRBJ2-7 TRBV30 many
CASSSIDRGGQETQYF TGTGCCAGCAGCTCGATCGACAGGGGCGGTCAAGAGACCCAGTACTTC TRBD1 TRBJ2-5 TRBV5-4 NA
CASSFFVAGPDQPQHF TGTGCCAGCAGCTTTTTCGTCGCAGGCCCCGATCAGCCCCAGCATTTT NA TRBJ1-5 TRBV5-6 many
CASSPGENYGYTF TGTGCCAGCAGCCCAGGGGAGAACTATGGCTACACCTTC NA TRBJ1-2 TRBV11-2 many
CASSFSSGGDETQYF TGTGCCAGCAGCTTTTCCTCAGGGGGAGATGAGACCCAGTACTTC TRBD1 TRBJ2-5 TRBV9 many
CASSIGPRDTQYF TGTGCCAGTAGTATAGGGCCGAGAGATACGCAGTATTTT NA TRBJ2-3 TRBV19 many
CASNNYGQSSYEQYF TGCGCCAGTAACAATTACGGACAGAGCTCCTACGAGCAGTACTTC NA TRBJ2-7 TRBV5-1 many
CASSWGNRGGTEAFF TGCGCCAGCAGCTGGGGTAACAGGGGCGGCACTGAAGCTTTCTTT TRBD1 TRBJ1-1 TRBV5-1 NA
CASSLDGGYTF TGTGCCAGCAGTCTCGATGGGGGCTACACCTTC NA TRBJ1-2 TRBV12-3/TRBV12-4 many
CASSRDIEDTEAFF TGTGCTAGCAGCCGTGACATAGAGGACACTGAAGCTTTCTTT NA TRBJ1-1 TRBV7-7 NA
CASSLGAAFTLHF TGTGCCAGCAGCTTAGGGGCGGCCTTCACCCTCCACTTT NA TRBJ1-6 TRBV7-9 NA
CASSEWGSYEQYF TGTGCCAGCAGTGAATGGGGCAGCTACGAGCAGTACTTC NA TRBJ2-7 TRBV2 many
CAVRLAGGRGDTQYF TGTGCCGTACGTCTAGCGGGGGGCCGGGGTGATACGCAGTATTTT TRBD2 TRBJ2-3 TRBV10-3 few